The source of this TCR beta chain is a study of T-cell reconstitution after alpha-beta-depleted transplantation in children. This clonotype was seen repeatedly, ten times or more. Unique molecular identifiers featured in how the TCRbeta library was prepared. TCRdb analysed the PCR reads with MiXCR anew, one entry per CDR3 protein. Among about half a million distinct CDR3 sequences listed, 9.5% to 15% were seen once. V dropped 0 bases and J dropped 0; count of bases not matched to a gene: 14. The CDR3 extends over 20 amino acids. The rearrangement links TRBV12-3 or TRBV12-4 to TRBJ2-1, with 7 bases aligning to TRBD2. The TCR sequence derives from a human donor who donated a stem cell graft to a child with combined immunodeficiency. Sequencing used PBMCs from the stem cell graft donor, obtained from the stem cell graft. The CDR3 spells CASSLALGGRKINSYNEQFF. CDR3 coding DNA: TGTGCCAGCAGTTTAGCGCTGGGAGGGCGCAAAATTAACTCCTACAATGAGCAGTTCTTC.